This T cell receptor (beta chain) emerged from a study of shared clonotypes between healthy human individuals. Notes on the study in general: Richness estimates generally favored naive over memory subsets. Naive CD4 clonotype sharing across several donors was approximately 5%.

To note about this clone: What it binds is not known.

Positive CCR7 selection of CD45RO-negative cells yielded the naive CD8 cells, and terminally differentiated effector memory CD45RA+ cells were excluded. It was about 190 ng DNA, about 30,000 T cell genomes, that sorted-subset replicate PCRs used. Generated by immunoSEQ multiplex PCR, the TCRdb table keeps only in-frame clones and is missing some. The sample holds about 590,000 clones, 95% to 96% seen once. This clonotype was sampled from a woman aged 30 to 39 in good health. The sequencing input was naive CD8+ T cells sorted from blood.

This CDR3 reads CASSPTGPVYGYTF. The CDR3 DNA is TGTGCCAGCAGCCCGACAGGGCCCGTCTATGGCTACACCTTC. The V and J genes are TRBV6-9 and TRBJ1-2, with 7 bases fitting TRBD1. Germline CDR1 reads MNHGY; CDR2 reads SVAAGI. The CDR3 spans 14 residues. V dropped 6 bases and J dropped 4; count of bases not matched to a gene: 8.